One sample yielded the 11 T cell receptor beta chains listed below, sequenced in a study of control samples from healthy donors and cancer patients. Clones were read by immunoSEQ multiplex PCR, and TCRdb kept only the in-frame ones, dropping some. The table includes over 100,000 clones, 80% to 95% detected once. Sequencing was performed on blood. The receptors were gathered from a man aged 35-49 years in good health.

In its sample, this clone was seen a few times. The rearrangement joins TRBV29-1 to TRBJ2-7; D perhaps matches TRBD1 (5 bases). The CDR3 length is 14 residues. Per germline, CDR1 SQVTM and CDR2 ANQGSEA. The germline V and J ends were trimmed by 0 bases and 1 base, with 10 bases remaining between them. Here the CDR3 DNA reads TGCAGCGTTGAAGAGACCCGACAGTCCTACGAGCAGTACTTC. This sequence encodes CSVEETRQSYEQYF.

A few counts support this clone. The chain couples TRBV5-6 to TRBJ1-1, with 11 bases fitting TRBD1. Trimming cost V 4 bases and J 5 bases; bases outside gene matches: 7. CDR1 is SGHDT and CDR2 is YYEEEE in the germline V gene. The CDR3 covers 15 residues. In nucleotides, the CDR3 is TGTGCCAGCAGCGAGGACAGGGGGCGAAGGACTGAAGCTTTCTTT. It encodes CASSEDRGRRTEAFF.

The chain has TRBV30 and TRBJ2-5; the match to TRBD2 covers 7 bases. Germline CDR1 GTSNPN, CDR2 SVGIG (reference sequence). The trim removed 2 bases at V and 1 base at J, leaving 4 bases unmatched. The CDR3 has 14 amino acids. CDR3 sequence: CAWSREGVQETQYF. In nucleotides, the CDR3 is TGTGCCTGGAGTAGGGAGGGAGTCCAAGAGACCCAGTACTTC.

This chain connects TRBV4-1 to TRBJ2-3; TRBD2 is a possible D gene (6 bases). Trimming cost V 1 base and J 0 bases, with 11 bases left between them. Germline V CDR1 and CDR2: MGHRA, YSYEKL. CDR3 length: 16 amino acids. CDR3 sequence: CASSQGGAESTDTQYF. In DNA, the CDR3 is TGCGCCAGCAGCCAAGGCGGGGCCGAGAGCACAGATACGCAGTATTTT.

V is TRBV18 and J is TRBJ2-3; TRBD1 matches 8 bases. V lost 3 bases, J lost 4 bases, and 9 bases stayed unmatched. The CDR3 has 16 amino acids. CDR1 is KGHSH, CDR2 LQKENI, per germline. CDR3 in amino acids: CASSPTHRGAADTQYF. The CDR3 DNA follows: TGTGCCAGCTCACCTACCCACAGGGGGGCGGCAGATACGCAGTATTTT.

This chain connects TRBV7-9 to TRBJ2-3; TRBD1 aligns across 8 bases. Germline CDR1 is SEHNR and CDR2 is FQNEAQ (reference sequence). The length of the CDR3 is 16 residues. J gave up 4 bases and V 1 base, and 7 bases lay outside the gene matches. The DNA for the CDR3 is TGTGCCAGCAGCTTAGTTGGACAGGGTTCCCCAGATACGCAGTATTTT. Protein: CASSLVGQGSPDTQYF.

In its sample, this clone was seen a few times. The rearrangement links TRBV11-2 to TRBJ2-7; D remains unclear. Germline V gene sequence: CDR1 SGHAT, CDR2 FQNNGV. CDR3 length equals 15 residues. V lost 2 bases to trimming and J lost 2 bases, with 13 bases between them. CDR3 loop: CASSLFGSRTYEQYF. CDR3 nucleotide sequence: TGTGCCAGCAGCTTATTCGGCAGCCGTACCTACGAGCAGTACTTC.

This chain connects TRBV9 to TRBJ1-2, with D possibly TRBD1 on 5 matching bases. This CDR3 has 15 amino acids. The V gene lost 4 bases and the J gene lost 7 bases, with 20 bases spanning the gap. CDR1 and CDR2 (germline): SGDLS, YYNGEE. For the CDR3, the DNA is TGTGCCAGCAGCCTACGGCCAGGGCGGGCGTCTGGCTACACCTTC. Translation: CASSLRPGRASGYTF.

The genes are TRBV15 and TRBJ2-3, with D perhaps being TRBD1 or TRBD2 (5 bases each). Germline assignment: CDR1 LNHNV and CDR2 YYDKDF (reference sequence). The CDR3 is 15 residues long. V was clipped by 0 bases and J by 3 bases, with 10 bases between them. CDR3 protein: CATSRDGEGTDTQYF. For the CDR3, the DNA is TGTGCCACCAGCAGAGATGGCGAGGGGACAGATACGCAGTATTTT.

This sequence joins TRBV5-4 and TRBJ2-1, with 8 bases identical to TRBD1. The CDR3 is made up of 15 amino acids. Per germline, CDR1 SGHNT and CDR2 YYREEE (reference sequence). V lost 4 bases and J lost 3; bases outside the gene matches: 6. CDR3 in amino acids: CASSPTGDSYNEQFF. The CDR3 region has the DNA TGTGCCAGCAGCCCGACAGGGGATAGCTACAATGAGCAGTTCTTC.

This rearrangement joins TRBV19 to TRBJ2-6; maybe TRBD1 (5 bases). The CDR3 contains 17 residues. CDR1 and CDR2 from the germline V gene are LNHDA and SQIVND (reference sequence). V was pared by 5 bases and J by 0 bases, with 14 bases between. CDR3 in DNA: TGTGCCAGTAGTGGGAAAGGGGCTCTCTCTGGGGCCAACGTCCTGACTTTC. Translated, it gives CASSGKGALSGANVLTF.